The 27 T cell receptor beta chains below come from one sample, sequenced in a study of T-cell reconstitution after alpha-beta-depleted transplantation in children. The library targeted TCRbeta and was prepared with unique molecular identifiers. MiXCR, applied by TCRdb to the PCR reads, yields one record per CDR3 protein. This repertoire shows about 610,000 distinct CDR3 sequences, roughly a tenth found once; its top ten account for roughly 3.9%. Sample: PBMCs from the stem cell graft donor, taken from the stem cell graft. These receptors were taken from a human donor who donated a stem cell graft to a child with acute myeloid leukemia.

The CDR3 DNA reads as TGTGCCAGCTCTCAGGACAGTTTCCGCGAGCAGTACTTC. Its protein product is CASSQDSFREQYF. The chain recombines TRBV18 with TRBJ2-7, with D perhaps matching TRBD1 (6 bases). CDR1 is KGHSH and CDR2 is LQKENI in the germline V gene. V was clipped by 6 bases and J by 6 bases, with 15 bases between them. The CDR3 extends over 13 amino acids.

This clonotype occurred a few times. The chain combines TRBV12-3 or TRBV12-4 with TRBJ2-1; the D is unclear. The CDR3 extends over 16 amino acids. V gave up 8 bases and J gave up 4 bases, with 21 bases separating them. In nucleotides, the CDR3 is TGTGCCAGCGGGCGAGCATTCCCGTTACAATACAATGAGCAGTTCTTC. This gives the protein CASGRAFPLQYNEQFF.

This clonotype came up a few times. The V gene is TRBV29-1, the J gene TRBJ2-5, with a weak D call TRBD1 (6 bases). CDR3 length: 13 amino acids. V gave up 4 bases and J gave up 5 bases, with 14 bases separating them. Germline V gene sequence: CDR1 SQVTM, CDR2 ANQGSEA. The CDR3 loop is CSVVEGGRETQYF. The CDR3 region has the DNA TGCAGCGTTGTTGAAGGGGGTAGGGAGACCCAGTACTTC. Full variable domain (missing parts from reference TRBV29-1 and TRBJ2-5): SAVISQKPSRDICQRGTSLTIQCQVDSQVTMMFWYRQQPGQSLTLIATANQGSEATYESGFVIDKFPISRPNLTFSTLTVSNMSPEDSSIYLCSVVEGGRETQYFGPGTRLLVL.

This chain joins TRBV20-1 and TRBJ2-1; tentatively, D is TRBD2 (6 bases). CDR1 is DFQATT and CDR2 is SNEGSKA in the germline V gene (reference sequence). V was shortened by 3 bases and J by 6 bases, with 15 bases between the two germline ends. The CDR3 is 14 amino acids. The CDR3 sequence is CSASSRGPSNEQFF. The DNA of the CDR3 is TGCAGTGCTAGCTCGCGGGGACCCAGCAATGAGCAGTTCTTC.

On this clonotype: A read error may be the cause here, since a much bigger clone is one base away. No conserved phenylalanine or tryptophan ends this CDR3, so it is likely a read error. This sequence joins TRBV7-9 and TRBJ1-5; D unresolved. Germline V gene data show CDR1 as SEHNR and CDR2 as FQNEAQ (reference sequence). This CDR3 has 12 residues. With 1 base removed from V and 5 bases from J, the gap between germline ends came to 3 bases. CDR3 in amino acids: CASSLGYQPQHC. The CDR3 bases are TGTGCCAGCAGCTTAGGGTATCAGCCCCAGCATTGT.

This clonotype showed up many times. The gene calls are TRBV28 and TRBJ1-5; TRBD1 might be the D (5 bases). The CDR3 runs 17 residues. Trimming took off 3 bases at V and 0 bases at J, with 15 bases between the two ends. Looked up from germline, CDR1 is MDHEN and CDR2 is SYDVKM. The CDR3 sequence: CASSFPTDGYSNQPQHF. The DNA for the CDR3 is TGTGCCAGCAGTTTCCCGACAGATGGCTATAGCAATCAGCCCCAGCATTTT.

The chain has TRBV20-1 and TRBJ2-5, with unresolved D. The V gene's germline CDR1 is DFQATT and CDR2 SNEGSKA (reference sequence). The CDR3 covers 13 residues. V was trimmed by 5 bases and J by 2 bases, leaving 12 bases between them. The CDR3 nucleotides read TGCAGTGCTCAGCCGTCTTTACAAGAGACCCAGTACTTC. This gives the protein CSAQPSLQETQYF.

This clonotype came up a few times. V gene TRBV5-1 combines with J gene TRBJ2-7, with no clear D. CDR1 and CDR2 (germline): SGHRS, YFSETQ. The CDR3 length is 13 residues. Trimming removed 3 bases at V and 0 bases at J, with 7 bases between. The CDR3 sequence is CASSSLISYEQYF. Here the CDR3 DNA reads TGCGCCAGCAGCTCGCTAATCTCCTACGAGCAGTACTTC. The complete variable domain, with remaining parts taken from reference TRBV5-1 and TRBJ2-7, reads KAGVTQTPRYLIKTRGQQVTLSCSPISGHRSVSWYQQTPGQGLQFLFEYFSETQRNKGNFPGRFSGRQFSNSRSEMNVSTLELGDSALYLCASSSLISYEQYFGPGTRLTVT.

This clonotype was counted at least ten times. The rearrangement joins TRBV7-2 to TRBJ1-1, with a possible D match to TRBD1 (6 bases). The CDR3 consists of 15 residues. Looked up from germline, CDR1 is SGHTA and CDR2 is FQGNSA. The V end lost 6 bases, the J end lost 8 bases, and 22 bases lay between the germline ends. The CDR3 DNA follows: TGTGCCAGCAGTAACCTCGGGGGCAGTTTAGGGGAAGCTTTCTTT. It specifies CASSNLGGSLGEAFF.

The chain is built from TRBV6-1 and TRBJ1-4; 7 bases line up with TRBD1. After removal of 5 bases from V and 0 bases from J, the junction contained 6 bases not matched to a gene. Per germline, CDR1 MNHNS and CDR2 SASEGT. The CDR3 covers 16 residues. This CDR3 reads CASSRQGISTNEKLFF. DNA for the CDR3: TGTGCCAGCAGTCGACAGGGAATATCAACTAATGAAAAACTGTTTTTT.

In this sample, this clonotype turned up a few times. The rearrangement links TRBV30 to TRBJ2-7, with D possibly TRBD2 on 6 matching bases. Trimming pared 5 bases from V and 1 base from J, leaving 9 bases between. The CDR3 totals 12 residues. Germline CDR1 GTSNPN, CDR2 SVGIG (reference sequence). The CDR3 DNA follows: TGTGCCTGGGCCGGAGGGTCCTACGAGCAGTACTTC. Translated: CAWAGGSYEQYF.

This clonotype was seen only a few times. This sequence joins TRBV7-2 and TRBJ2-4; D might be TRBD2 (5 bases). V was pared by 3 bases and J by 4 bases, with 7 bases between. CDR1 is SGHTA, CDR2 FQGNSA, per germline. This CDR3 is built from 13 residues. DNA of the CDR3: TGTGCCAGCAGCTTCGGGGAGAAAAACATTCAGTACTTC. Translated, it gives CASSFGEKNIQYF.

This clonotype has only a few counts. The chain has TRBV29-1 and TRBJ1-1; D remains ambiguous. V shed 0 bases and J shed 4 bases, with 12 bases lying between them. The germline gives CDR1 SQVTM, CDR2 ANQGSEA. The CDR3 covers 14 residues. In nucleotides, the CDR3 is TGCAGCGTTGAAGAAACCGCCCGGACCACTGAAGCTTTCTTT. Translating gives CSVEETARTTEAFF.

The gene calls are TRBV4-3 and TRBJ1-3; the match to TRBD1 covers 12 bases. Trimming at V came to 2 bases and at J to 7 bases, leaving 12 bases not matched to a gene. The CDR3 runs to 18 residues. Germline CDR1 and CDR2: LGHNA and YSLEER. The CDR3 loop reads CASSQLQGTGGDGNTIYF. CDR3 DNA: TGCGCCAGCAGCCAACTCCAGGGGACAGGGGGCGACGGGAACACCATATATTTT.

This clonotype has a count of ten or more. The chain recombines TRBV15 with TRBJ2-3; 9 nucleotides match TRBD1. The CDR3 is 15 amino acids. CDR1 and CDR2 from the germline V gene are LNHNV and YYDKDF (reference sequence). After removal of 1 base from V and 6 bases from J, the junction contained 5 bases not matched to a gene. The chain's CDR3 is CATSRVQGAIDTQYF. The CDR3 DNA is TGTGCCACCAGCAGAGTACAGGGGGCAATCGATACGCAGTATTTT.

Ten or more counts support this clonotype. The chain employs TRBV20-1 and TRBJ2-3, with TRBD2 matching 8 bases. J gave up 4 bases and V 4 bases, and 19 bases lay outside the gene matches. CDR1 is DFQATT, CDR2 SNEGSKA, per germline (reference sequence). The CDR3 runs 18 residues. The CDR3: CSANRPLSGAGDPDTQYF. CDR3 nucleotide sequence: TGCAGTGCTAATAGACCCCTGAGTGGAGCGGGAGATCCAGATACGCAGTATTTT.

This clonotype was counted at least ten times. This chain uses TRBV7-2 with TRBJ1-2, with TRBD1 as a possible D gene (6 bases). Trimming cost V 2 bases and J 11 bases, with 15 bases left between them. CDR1 is SGHTA, CDR2 FQGNSA, per germline. The CDR3 length is 13 residues. The CDR3 coding sequence is TGTGCCAGCAGCTTAAGACCGGACAGCCCTTACACCTTC. Translation gives CASSLRPDSPYTF.

The chain employs TRBV29-1 and TRBJ2-1; D perhaps matches TRBD2 (5 bases). The length of the CDR3 is 15 residues. V dropped 5 bases and J dropped 9 bases, with 23 bases sitting between them. Germline loops: CDR1 SQVTM, CDR2 ANQGSEA. DNA for the CDR3: TGCAGCGTTTTTCGGGTTAGCGCAACATTTGCTGAGCAGTTCTTC. Its protein is CSVFRVSATFAEQFF.

This clonotype has at least ten counts. The rearrangement joins TRBV25-1 to TRBJ2-7; 9 positions match TRBD1. CDR1 and CDR2 from the germline V gene are MGHDK and SYGVNS. After removal of 4 bases from V and 2 bases from J, the junction contained 3 bases not matched to a gene. This CDR3 comprises 14 residues. The CDR3 sequence is CASSGGTGTYEQYF. The CDR3 DNA follows: TGTGCCAGCAGTGGAGGGACAGGGACCTACGAGCAGTACTTC.

The gene calls are TRBV7-3 and TRBJ2-1; 10 bases align to TRBD2. This CDR3 has 14 amino acids. V lost 2 bases to trimming and J lost 7 bases; unmatched junction nucleotides: 2. The germline gives CDR1 SGHTA, CDR2 FQGTGA. For the CDR3, the DNA is TGTGCCAGCAGCTTAGATAGCGGGGGGAATGAGCAGTTCTTC. As protein: CASSLDSGGNEQFF.

This clonotype was seen only a few times. The J gene is TRBJ1-1, the V gene TRBV2; D is unclear. The CDR3 is made up of 13 amino acids. Trimming left V 6 bases short and J 6 bases short, with 14 bases between. CDR1 and CDR2 from the germline V gene are SNHLY and FYNNEI. CDR3 coding DNA: TGTGCCAGCAGATTCACTTACCAGGCTGAAGCTTTCTTT. Protein product: CASRFTYQAEAFF. Looking up the rest from reference TRBV2 and TRBJ1-1 gives the full variable domain: EPEVTQTPSHQVTQMGQEVILRCVPISNHLYFYWYRQILGQKVEFLVSFYNNEISEKSEIFDDQFSVERPDGSNFTLKIRSTKLEDSAMYFCASRFTYQAEAFFGQGTRLTVV.

This clonotype was found a few times. The chain uses TRBV20-1 and TRBJ2-7, with D perhaps assigned TRBD1 or TRBD2 (5 bases each). There are 12 residues in the CDR3. Between the trimmed V and J ends, which lost 6 bases and 5 bases, there was a span of 14 bases. The germline V gene encodes CDR1 DFQATT and CDR2 SNEGSKA (reference sequence). The CDR3 DNA sequence: TGCAGTGCGAGGGATCAGGGACACGAGCAGTACTTC. Translation gives CSARDQGHEQYF.

This clonotype came up many times. Its ends do not fully match the called genes, so a read error is possible. This chain connects TRBV12-3 or TRBV12-4 to TRBJ1-3; 7 bases line up with TRBD1. CDR3 size: 10 residues. The DNA of the CDR3 is TGTGCCAGCAGCTCCGGGACAGCCAATTTT. This translates into CASSSGTANF.

The J gene is TRBJ2-1, the V gene TRBV3-1; TRBD2 matches at 8 bases. The CDR3 covers 19 residues. The ends lost 10 bases at V and 6 bases at J; junction bases unmatched: 26. The germline gives CDR1 LGHDT, CDR2 YNNKEL (reference sequence). CDR3 region: CATCQDLPHPGGSFNEQFF. CDR3 sequence (DNA): TGTGCCACCTGCCAAGATTTGCCCCACCCGGGAGGGAGTTTCAATGAGCAGTTCTTC.

The table lists this clonotype with a few counts. The genes are TRBV4-2 and TRBJ1-5, with D uncertain. The germline gives CDR1 LGHNA, CDR2 YNFKEQ. This CDR3 comprises 13 residues. Between the trimmed V and J ends, which lost 1 base and 6 bases, there was a span of 7 bases. The CDR3 nucleotides read TGTGCCAGCAGCCAAGGAGTCGGTCAGCCCCAGCATTTT. It specifies CASSQGVGQPQHF.

The chain is built from TRBV7-3 and TRBJ2-7; D may correspond to TRBD1 or TRBD2 (5 bases each). The CDR3 covers 14 residues. In germline, CDR1 is SGHTA, CDR2 FQGTGA. V was trimmed by 6 bases and J by 0 bases, leaving 12 bases between them. Written as DNA, the CDR3 is TGTGCCAGCAGGGTGGCAGGGACCTCCTACGAGCAGTACTTC. Its translation: CASRVAGTSYEQYF.

This clonotype was counted only a few times. The V and J genes are TRBV9 and TRBJ2-7, with D perhaps matching TRBD1 (6 bases). The V and J ends lost 0 bases and 7 bases respectively, with 17 bases between them. This CDR3 has 15 amino acids. CDR1 is SGDLS and CDR2 is YYNGEE in the germline V gene. The CDR3 region is CASSVEDSPGEEQYF. The CDR3 DNA sequence: TGTGCCAGCAGCGTAGAGGACAGCCCCGGGGAAGAGCAGTACTTC.